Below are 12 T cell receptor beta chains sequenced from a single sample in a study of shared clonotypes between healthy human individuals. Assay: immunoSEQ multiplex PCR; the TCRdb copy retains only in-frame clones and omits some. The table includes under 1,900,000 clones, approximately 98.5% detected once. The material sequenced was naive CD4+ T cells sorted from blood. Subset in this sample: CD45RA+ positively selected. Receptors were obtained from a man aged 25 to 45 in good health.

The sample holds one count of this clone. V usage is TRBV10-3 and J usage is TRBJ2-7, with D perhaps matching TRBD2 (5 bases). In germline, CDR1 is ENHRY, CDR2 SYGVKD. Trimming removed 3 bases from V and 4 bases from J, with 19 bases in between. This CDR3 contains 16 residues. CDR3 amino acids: CAISDRDQALLYEQYF. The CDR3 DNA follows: TGTGCCATCAGTGATCGGGATCAAGCCCTGCTTTACGAGCAGTACTTC.

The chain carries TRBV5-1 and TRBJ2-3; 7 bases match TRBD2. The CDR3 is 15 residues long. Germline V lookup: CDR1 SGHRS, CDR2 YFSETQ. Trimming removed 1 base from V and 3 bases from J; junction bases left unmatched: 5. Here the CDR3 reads CASSLWASGTDTQYF. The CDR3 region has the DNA TGCGCCAGCAGCTTGTGGGCTAGCGGAACAGATACGCAGTATTTT.

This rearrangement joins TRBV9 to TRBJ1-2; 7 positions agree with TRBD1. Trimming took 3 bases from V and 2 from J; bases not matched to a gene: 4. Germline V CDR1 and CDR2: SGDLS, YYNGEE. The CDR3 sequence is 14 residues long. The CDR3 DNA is TGTGCCAGCAGCGAAACGACAGGGAACTATGGCTACACCTTC. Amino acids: CASSETTGNYGYTF.

This chain's CDR3 is CASSLVFYEQFF. As DNA, the CDR3 is TGTGCCAGCAGTTTAGTTTTCTATGAGCAGTTCTTC. This chain links TRBV28 with TRBJ2-1, with no clear D. The CDR3 spans 12 residues. Germline V gives CDR1 MDHEN, CDR2 SYDVKM. Trimming left V 2 bases short and J 8 bases short, with 7 bases between.

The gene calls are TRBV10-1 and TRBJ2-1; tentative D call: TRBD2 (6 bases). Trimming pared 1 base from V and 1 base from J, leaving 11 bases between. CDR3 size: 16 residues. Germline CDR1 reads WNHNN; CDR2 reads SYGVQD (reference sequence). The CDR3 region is CASSEWSGTSYNEQFF. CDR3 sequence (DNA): TGCGCCAGCAGTGAGTGGTCCGGGACTTCCTACAATGAGCAGTTCTTC.

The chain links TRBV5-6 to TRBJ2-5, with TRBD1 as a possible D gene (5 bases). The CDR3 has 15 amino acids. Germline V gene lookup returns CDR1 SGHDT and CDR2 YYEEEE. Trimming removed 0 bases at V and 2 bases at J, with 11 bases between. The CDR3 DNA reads TGTGCCAGCAGCTTGGTGGCAGGGTTACAAGAGACCCAGTACTTC. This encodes CASSLVAGLQETQYF.

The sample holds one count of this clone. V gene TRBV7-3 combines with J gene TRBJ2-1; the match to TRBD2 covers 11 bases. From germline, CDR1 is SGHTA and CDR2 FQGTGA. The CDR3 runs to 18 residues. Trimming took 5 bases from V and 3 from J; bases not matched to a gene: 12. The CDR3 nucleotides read TGTGCCAGCAGCCCCGCGGGGGGGACTAGCGGATTCTACAATGAGCAGTTCTTC. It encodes CASSPAGGTSGFYNEQFF.

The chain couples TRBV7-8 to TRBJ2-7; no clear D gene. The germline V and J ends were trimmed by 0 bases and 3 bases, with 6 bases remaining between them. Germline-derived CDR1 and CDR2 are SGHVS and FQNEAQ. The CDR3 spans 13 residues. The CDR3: CASSLAIDYEQYF. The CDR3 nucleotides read TGTGCCAGCAGCTTAGCCATCGACTACGAGCAGTACTTC.

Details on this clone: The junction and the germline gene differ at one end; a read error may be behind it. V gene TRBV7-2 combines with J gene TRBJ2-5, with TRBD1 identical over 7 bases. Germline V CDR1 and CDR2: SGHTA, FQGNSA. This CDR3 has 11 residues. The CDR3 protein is CASSLERTGHF. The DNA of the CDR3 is TGTGCCAGCAGCTTAGAGCGGACAGGCCACTTC. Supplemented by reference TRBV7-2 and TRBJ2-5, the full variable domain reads GAGVSQSPSNKVTEKGKDVELRCDPISGHTALYWYRQSLGQGLEFLIYFQGNSAPDKSGLPSDRFSAERTGGSVSTLTIQRTQQEDSAVYLCASSLERTGHFGPGTRLLVL.

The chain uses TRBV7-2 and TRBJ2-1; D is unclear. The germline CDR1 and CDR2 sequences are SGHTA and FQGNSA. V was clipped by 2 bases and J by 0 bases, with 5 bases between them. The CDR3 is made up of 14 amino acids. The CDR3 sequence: CASSLRPSYNEQFF. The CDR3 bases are TGTGCCAGCAGCTTAAGGCCCTCCTACAATGAGCAGTTCTTC.

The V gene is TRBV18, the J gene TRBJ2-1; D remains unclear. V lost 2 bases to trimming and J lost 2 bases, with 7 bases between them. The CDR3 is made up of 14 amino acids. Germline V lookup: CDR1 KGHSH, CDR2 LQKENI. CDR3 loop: CASSPNRTYNEQFF. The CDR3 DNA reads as TGTGCCAGCTCACCAAACCGAACCTACAATGAGCAGTTCTTC. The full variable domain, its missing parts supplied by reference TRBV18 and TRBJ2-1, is NAGVMQNPRHLVRRRGQEARLRCSPMKGHSHVYWYRQLPEEGLKFMVYLQKENIIDESGMPKERFSAEFPKEGPSILRIQQVVRGDSAAYFCASSPNRTYNEQFFGPGTRLTVL.

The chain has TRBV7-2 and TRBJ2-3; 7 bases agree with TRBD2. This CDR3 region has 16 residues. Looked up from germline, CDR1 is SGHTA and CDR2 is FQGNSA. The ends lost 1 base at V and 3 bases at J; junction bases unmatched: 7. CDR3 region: CASSLVGGRGTDTQYF. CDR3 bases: TGTGCCAGCAGCTTAGTCGGCGGGAGAGGTACAGATACGCAGTATTTT.